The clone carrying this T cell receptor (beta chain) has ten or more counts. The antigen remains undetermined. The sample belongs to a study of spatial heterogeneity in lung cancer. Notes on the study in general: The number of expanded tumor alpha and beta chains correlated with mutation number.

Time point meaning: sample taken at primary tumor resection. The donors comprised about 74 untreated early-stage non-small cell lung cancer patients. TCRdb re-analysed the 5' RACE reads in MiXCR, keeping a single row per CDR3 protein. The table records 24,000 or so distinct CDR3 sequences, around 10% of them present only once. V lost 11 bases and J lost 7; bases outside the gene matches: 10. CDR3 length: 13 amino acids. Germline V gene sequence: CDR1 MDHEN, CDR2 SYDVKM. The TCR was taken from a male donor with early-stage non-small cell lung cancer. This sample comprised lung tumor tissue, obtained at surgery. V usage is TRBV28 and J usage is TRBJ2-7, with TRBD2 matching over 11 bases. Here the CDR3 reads CAVRLAGRKEQYF. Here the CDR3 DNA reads TGTGCCGTTCGACTAGCGGGACGGAAGGAGCAGTACTTC.